This T cell receptor beta chain comes out of a study of T cells in localized non-small cell lung cancer. The study's findings and limits: Longer survival (overall) was linked to higher T cell density in blood. Uninvolved adjacent lung had the highest recorded T cell clonality, with tumor below it.

To note about this clone: Its antigen is not known.

This CDR3 has 13 amino acids. CDR1 SGHRS and CDR2 YFSETQ come from the germline V gene. With 0 bases removed from V and 1 base from J, the gap between germline ends came to 4 bases. Here immunoSEQ multiplex PCR was the method, and the copy in TCRdb shows in-frame clones only, minus some. Of 75,000 to 90,000 clones in the sample, 84% are singletons; the top ten hold approximately 2.8%. This chain joins TRBV5-1 and TRBJ1-1; D call uncertain. This TCR was sampled from a man aged 40 to 70 with stage I lung adenocarcinoma. Sequencing was performed on peripheral blood, taken before any cancer treatment. CDR3 protein: CASSLDRNTEAFF. The CDR3 DNA follows: TGCGCCAGCAGCTTGGACAGGAACACTGAAGCTTTCTTT.